These 18 T cell receptor beta chains share one sample of origin, sequenced in a study of identical twins (dated by TCRdb to the mid-2010s). Library creation used 5' RACE. Sequenced on an Illumina HiSeq 2000. In TCRdb, the public reads were trimmed at Q25 with fastp and aligned with MiXCR, with productive beta chains retained. Every CDR3 protein is listed once, alongside the most common genes and DNA of its rows. This sample has about 530,000 distinct CDR3 sequences in its table, and around 20% of those were observed once. Together, the top ten hold about 0.48% of the sample. Separately, the same data were catalogued under a study of yellow fever vaccine responses in identical twins.

Input material: CD4+ T cells sorted from blood. The receptors stem from a woman under 30 in good health.

This chain uses TRBV3-1 with TRBJ2-7; 7 bases agree with TRBD1. The CDR3 totals 15 residues. V trimming: 1 base; J trimming: 2 bases; junction bases outside the gene matches: 5. Germline V lookup: CDR1 LGHDT, CDR2 YNNKEL (reference sequence). CDR3 sequence reads: CASSQVAQGAYEQYF. The CDR3 region has the DNA TGTGCCAGCAGCCAAGTGGCGCAGGGGGCCTACGAGCAGTACTTC.

This clonotype has ten or more counts. The chain combines TRBV20-1 with TRBJ2-1, with TRBD2 matching 8 bases. V shed 6 bases, J shed 4 bases, and the junction held 8 bases outside the gene matches. The CDR3 runs 14 residues. The V gene's germline CDR1 is DFQATT and CDR2 SNEGSKA (reference sequence). The CDR3 nucleotides read TGCAGTGCCCGGGGGGGGGTCCCTTACAATGAGCAGTTCTTC. This sequence encodes CSARGGVPYNEQFF.

CDR3 nucleotide sequence: TGTGCCAGCAGTGACCGGGGGGACACTGAAGCTTTCTTT. Translating gives CASSDRGDTEAFF. This rearrangement joins TRBV6-4 to TRBJ1-1, with a tentative D call TRBD1 (5 bases). Trimming stripped 2 bases from V and 3 bases from J, with 7 bases between. The CDR3 is 13 residues long. Germline CDR1 and CDR2: MRHNA and SNTAGT.

In nucleotides, the CDR3 is TGCGCCAGCAGCTTGGGTGGGGTGACAGACTATGGCTACACCTTC. This codes for CASSLGGVTDYGYTF. The chain joins TRBV5-1 to TRBJ1-2; TRBD1 is a possible D gene (5 bases). V gave up 0 bases and J gave up 3 bases, with 12 bases separating them. The CDR3 spans 15 residues. In germline, CDR1 is SGHRS, CDR2 YFSETQ.

The chain uses TRBV27 and TRBJ2-2; 7 bases are a match to TRBD1. Germline CDR1 reads MNHEY; CDR2 reads SMNVEV (reference sequence). This CDR3 spans 15 amino acids. The junction had 8 bases not matched to a gene; V was cut back by 6 bases and J by 4 bases. CDR3 residues: CASRGDRLLTGELFF. The CDR3 nucleotides are TGTGCCAGCAGGGGGGACAGACTCCTCACCGGGGAGCTGTTTTTT.

The V and J genes are TRBV28 and TRBJ2-4; 7 positions match TRBD1. From germline, CDR1 is MDHEN and CDR2 SYDVKM. The CDR3 has 16 amino acids. Trimming took 4 bases from V and 6 from J; bases not matched to a gene: 12. The CDR3 is CASSSTKDNRGNIQYF. The CDR3 DNA reads TGTGCCAGCAGTTCAACGAAGGATAACAGGGGAAACATTCAGTACTTC. Full variable domain (outside the CDR3, taken from reference TRBV28 and TRBJ2-4): DVKVTQSSRYLVKRTGEKVFLECVQDMDHENMFWYRQDPGLGLRLIYFSYDVKMKEKGDIPEGYSVSREKKERFSLILESASTNQTSMYLCASSSTKDNRGNIQYFGAGTRLSVL.

The chain carries TRBV6-1 and TRBJ2-1, with 11 bases identical to TRBD2. CDR1 is MNHNS and CDR2 is SASEGT in the germline V gene. The CDR3 runs to 18 residues. Trimming cost V 6 bases and J 4 bases; bases outside gene matches: 14. CDR3 residues: CASRGVMTSGITYNEQFF. CDR3 nucleotide sequence: TGTGCCAGCAGGGGGGTCATGACTAGCGGGATCACTTACAATGAGCAGTTCTTC.

This clonotype has only a few counts. V is TRBV27 and J is TRBJ2-7; a possible D gene is TRBD2 (5 bases). The germline gives CDR1 MNHEY, CDR2 SMNVEV (reference sequence). The CDR3 runs to 14 residues. V lost 3 bases and J lost 0, with 9 bases in between. The CDR3 is CASSLRRYSYEQYF. The CDR3 nucleotides read TGTGCCAGCAGTTTGCGGAGGTACTCCTACGAGCAGTACTTC.

This clonotype has just a few counts. The chain couples TRBV12-3 or TRBV12-4 to TRBJ2-1; 9 nucleotides match TRBD2. The CDR3 covers 19 residues. The V gene end was trimmed by 6 bases and the J gene end by 5 bases; junction bases not matched to a gene: 20. For the CDR3, the DNA is TGTGCCAGCAGCACCGGGAGAGGGTCCGGACTAGCGAACAACAATGAGCAGTTCTTC. Translated, it gives CASSTGRGSGLANNNEQFF.

This clonotype was counted many times. V and J are TRBV12-3 or TRBV12-4 and TRBJ1-1; D not resolved. There are 13 residues in the CDR3. Trimming shortened V by 8 bases and J by 2 bases, and 12 bases separated the two germline ends. The CDR3 is CASLTGPNTEAFF. CDR3 nucleotide sequence: TGTGCCAGCTTGACCGGACCCAACACTGAAGCTTTCTTT.

V is TRBV15 and J is TRBJ2-5, with D perhaps TRBD2 (7 bases). V was pared by 4 bases and J by 4 bases, with 10 bases between. The CDR3 spans 13 residues. Germline CDR1 LNHNV, CDR2 YYDKDF (reference sequence). CDR3 nucleotides: TGTGCCACCAGCATGGGAGGGGGAGAGACCCAGTACTTC. Encoded protein: CATSMGGGETQYF.

The rearrangement uses TRBV5-1 and TRBJ2-2; the D gene could be TRBD1 or TRBD2 (5 bases each). The CDR3 has 16 residues. The V gene lost 4 bases and the J gene lost 0 bases, with 13 bases spanning the gap. CDR1 and CDR2 (germline): SGHRS, YFSETQ. The CDR3 DNA is TGCGCCAGCAGCCCCCCGGGACGGACGAACACCGGGGAGCTGTTTTTT. The encoded protein is CASSPPGRTNTGELFF. The full variable domain, in which reference TRBV5-1 and TRBJ2-2 provide the parts outside the CDR3, is KAGVTQTPRYLIKTRGQQVTLSCSPISGHRSVSWYQQTPGQGLQFLFEYFSETQRNKGNFPGRFSGRQFSNSRSEMNVSTLELGDSALYLCASSPPGRTNTGELFFGEGSRLTVL.

This clonotype was observed a single time. The CDR3 protein is CASSPSGQNTDTQYF. The CDR3 DNA sequence: TGTGCCAGCTCACCATCGGGCCAGAACACAGATACGCAGTATTTT. The V call is TRBV18, the J call TRBJ2-3; no clear D gene. Trimming took off 2 bases at V and 2 bases at J, with 11 bases between the two ends. Per the germline V gene, CDR1 is KGHSH and CDR2 is LQKENI. This CDR3 has 15 residues.

J is TRBJ2-3 and V is TRBV29-1; 9 bases fit TRBD1. The CDR3 is made up of 14 amino acids. Germline values: CDR1 SQVTM, CDR2 ANQGSEA. V gave up 6 bases and J gave up 2 bases; unmatched junction bases: 6. DNA for the CDR3: TGCAGCGTGGGACAGGGTGGAGTCACAGATACGCAGTATTTT. Its protein is CSVGQGGVTDTQYF.

V and J are TRBV20-1 and TRBJ2-1, with D uncertain. CDR3 length: 14 residues. In germline, CDR1 is DFQATT, CDR2 SNEGSKA (reference sequence). Trimming left V 2 bases short and J 2 bases short, with 10 bases between. For the CDR3, the DNA is TGCAGTGCTAGAAAGGGCGTCCCCTACAATGAGCAGTTCTTC. This gives the protein CSARKGVPYNEQFF.

The V call is TRBV7-9, the J call TRBJ2-1, with 11 positions matching TRBD2. The V segment lost 5 bases and the J segment 2 bases; nucleotides outside the gene matches: 2. This CDR3 has 15 amino acids. CDR1 is SEHNR, CDR2 FQNEAQ, per germline (reference sequence). The CDR3 nucleotides read TGTGCCAGCAGCAAACTAGCGGGAGCCTACAATGAGCAGTTCTTC. This gives the protein CASSKLAGAYNEQFF.

The chain links TRBV3-1 to TRBJ1-2; 9 bases line up with TRBD1. Losses at the gene ends were 4 bases for V and 8 bases for J; bases not matched to a gene: 5. The CDR3 is made up of 13 amino acids. CDR1 and CDR2 (germline): LGHDT, YNNKEL (reference sequence). The chain's CDR3 is CASSPDRGSGYTF. The CDR3 region has the DNA TGTGCCAGCAGCCCGGACAGGGGATCCGGCTACACCTTC.

The chain uses TRBV5-1 and TRBJ2-7; D uncertain. Germline CDR1 SGHRS, CDR2 YFSETQ. This CDR3 region has 12 residues. Trimming cost V 1 base and J 2 bases, with 4 bases left between them. As DNA, the CDR3 is TGCGCCAGCAGCTTGTTGACCTACGAGCAGTACGTC. Protein sequence: CASSLLTYEQYV.